A single sample gave rise to the 17 T cell receptor beta chains below, sequenced in a study of T cell responses to AZD1222 COVID-19 vaccine. The table came from immunoSEQ multiplex PCR; TCRdb's copy has only in-frame clones and leaves some out. The data show about 120,000 clones, about 94% seen once. This specimen consisted of peripheral blood, obtained 28 days after the second AZD1222 dose. These receptors were taken from an adult who received the AZD1222 COVID-19 vaccine.

This chain joins TRBV9 and TRBJ1-1; tentative D call: TRBD1 (5 bases). V lost 0 bases to trimming and J lost 3 bases, with 9 bases between them. The CDR3 sequence is 14 residues long. Germline CDR1 and CDR2: SGDLS and YYNGEE. CDR3 bases: TGTGCCAGCAGCGTAGCGTGGGGGGACACTGAAGCTTTCTTT. It specifies CASSVAWGDTEAFF.

The sample holds one count of this clone. The chain joins TRBV7-9 to TRBJ2-1, with 7 bases that match TRBD2. V lost 5 bases, J lost 3 bases, and 13 bases stayed unmatched. The CDR3 is 17 residues long. Germline lookup yields CDR1 SEHNR and CDR2 FQNEAQ (reference sequence). Here the CDR3 DNA reads TGTGCCAGCAGCCCACCGTACCCCAGCGGGGACTACAATGAGCAGTTCTTC. This gives the protein CASSPPYPSGDYNEQFF.

The chain recombines TRBV2 with TRBJ2-3; D uncertain. V was trimmed by 8 bases and J by 0 bases, leaving 12 bases between them. The CDR3 spans 14 residues. CDR1 and CDR2 from the germline V gene are SNHLY and FYNNEI. The CDR3: CASLTGPSTDTQYF. CDR3 DNA: TGTGCCAGCTTAACGGGCCCTAGCACAGATACGCAGTATTTT. Full variable domain (outside the CDR3, taken from reference TRBV2 and TRBJ2-3): EPEVTQTPSHQVTQMGQEVILRCVPISNHLYFYWYRQILGQKVEFLVSFYNNEISEKSEIFDDQFSVERPDGSNFTLKIRSTKLEDSAMYFCASLTGPSTDTQYFGPGTRLTVL.

V usage is TRBV19 and J usage is TRBJ2-6; 7 nucleotides agree with TRBD2. V shed 10 bases, J shed 0 bases, and the junction held 15 bases outside the gene matches. This CDR3 spans 18 amino acids. Germline V gene lookup returns CDR1 LNHDA and CDR2 SQIVND (reference sequence). The CDR3 nucleotides are TGTGCCACTCAACCCCAGACGGGACTACTCTCTGGGGCCAACGTCCTGACTTTC. Its protein is CATQPQTGLLSGANVLTF.

J is TRBJ1-1 and V is TRBV11-1; TRBD1 might be the D (5 bases). Germline V lookup: CDR1 SGHAT, CDR2 FQDESV (reference sequence). The length of the CDR3 is 14 residues. With 6 bases removed from V and 4 bases from J, the gap between germline ends came to 15 bases. The CDR3 region has the DNA TGTGCCAGCAGACCCCAGGGATTTAGCACTGAAGCTTTCTTT. Amino acids: CASRPQGFSTEAFF.

In its sample, this clone was seen once. The rearrangement joins TRBV10-2 to TRBJ2-1; D possibly uses TRBD1 or TRBD2 (8 bases each). Trimming cost V 7 bases and J 4 bases, with 26 bases left between them. Germline V gene lookup returns CDR1 WSHSY and CDR2 SAAADI. This CDR3 spans 18 amino acids. The CDR3 region is CASMSRGGQVGSYNEQFF. Here the CDR3 DNA reads TGCGCCAGCATGTCACGGGGGGGACAGGTGGGCTCTTACAATGAGCAGTTCTTC.

V usage is TRBV27 and J usage is TRBJ2-5, with TRBD2 matching 13 bases. The CDR3 spans 17 residues. In germline, CDR1 is MNHEY, CDR2 SMNVEV (reference sequence). The V gene end was trimmed by 4 bases and the J gene end by 5 bases; junction bases not matched to a gene: 10. The CDR3, as DNA: TGTGCCAGCAGTTCGGGTTTCGGGACTAGCGGGATGGAGACCCAGTACTTC. The encoded protein is CASSSGFGTSGMETQYF.

The chain carries TRBV19 and TRBJ1-1; D is unclear. CDR3 length equals 14 residues. Germline V gene lookup returns CDR1 LNHDA and CDR2 SQIVND (reference sequence). V was shortened by 1 base and J by 1 base, with 7 bases between the two germline ends. The CDR3 sequence is CASSIGQTNTEAFF. DNA of the CDR3: TGTGCCAGTAGTATAGGACAAACGAACACTGAAGCTTTCTTT.

The genes are TRBV10-3 and TRBJ1-3; 7 bases fit TRBD1. Germline trimming cut 3 bases from V and 3 bases from J; bases unmatched to any gene: 11. The V gene's germline CDR1 is ENHRY and CDR2 SYGVKD. There are 17 residues in the CDR3. CDR3: CAISEGGQSRSGNTIYF. The CDR3 DNA sequence: TGTGCCATCAGTGAAGGGGGACAGAGCAGAAGTGGAAACACCATATATTTT.

The V call is TRBV7-9, the J call TRBJ2-6; unclear D gene. The ends were cut back, 1 base at V and 0 bases at J, with 7 bases in the middle. Germline CDR1 reads SEHNR; CDR2 reads FQNEAQ (reference sequence). The CDR3 sequence is 16 residues long. In DNA, the CDR3 is TGTGCCAGCAGCTTAGAGGGCACCTCTGGGGCCAACGTCCTGACTTTC. It yields the protein CASSLEGTSGANVLTF. Using reference TRBV7-9 and TRBJ2-6 for the parts outside the CDR3, the full variable domain is DTGVSQNPRHKITKRGQNVTFRCDPISEHNRLYWYRQTLGQGPEFLTYFQNEAQLEKSRLLSDRFSAERPKGSFSTLEIQRTEQGDSAMYLCASSLEGTSGANVLTFGAGSRLTVL.

This rearrangement joins TRBV24-1 to TRBJ1-1; D unclear. The germline V and J ends were trimmed by 4 bases and 0 bases, with 14 bases remaining between them. This CDR3 comprises 16 residues. Germline-derived CDR1 and CDR2 are KGHDR and SFDVKD. The CDR3, as DNA: TGTGCCACCAGTGACGAGAACGCAGACATGAACACTGAAGCTTTCTTT. Translating it yields CATSDENADMNTEAFF.

This clone appeared a single time. V is TRBV2 and J is TRBJ1-2, with TRBD1 matching 7 bases. Germline loops: CDR1 SNHLY, CDR2 FYNNEI. The CDR3 runs to 14 residues. Germline trimming cut 7 bases from V and 3 bases from J; bases unmatched to any gene: 8. CDR3 amino acids: CASTRGGFYYGYTF. The DNA of the CDR3 is TGTGCCAGCACCCGAGGGGGCTTCTACTATGGCTACACCTTC. The full variable domain, in which reference TRBV2 and TRBJ1-2 provide the parts outside the CDR3, is EPEVTQTPSHQVTQMGQEVILRCVPISNHLYFYWYRQILGQKVEFLVSFYNNEISEKSEIFDDQFSVERPDGSNFTLKIRSTKLEDSAMYFCASTRGGFYYGYTFGSGTRLTVV.

The chain has TRBV18 and TRBJ1-5; no clear D gene. The CDR3 contains 17 residues. V gave up 2 bases and J gave up 0 bases, with 14 bases separating them. Germline V gene lookup returns CDR1 KGHSH and CDR2 LQKENI. The CDR3 DNA follows: TGTGCCAGCTCACCATCAGGACCATCCAATAGCAATCAGCCCCAGCATTTT. Its translation is CASSPSGPSNSNQPQHF.

The chain couples TRBV6-2 or TRBV6-3 to TRBJ1-6, with TRBD1 matching 11 bases. The trim removed 6 bases at V and 3 bases at J, leaving 16 bases unmatched. Looked up from germline, CDR1 is MNHEY and CDR2 is SVGEGT. This CDR3 comprises 20 residues. CDR3 coding DNA: TGTGCCAGCAGCGACCTGAATCTGGGACAGGGGGGTTTCTATAATTCACCCCTCCACTTT. Protein product: CASSDLNLGQGGFYNSPLHF.

The chain couples TRBV9 to TRBJ1-2; TRBD1 matches at 7 bases. Germline V gene lookup returns CDR1 SGDLS and CDR2 YYNGEE. V lost 0 bases and J lost 4; bases outside the gene matches: 12. CDR3 length equals 17 residues. In nucleotides, the CDR3 is TGTGCCAGCAGCGTAGTTACTGGGATTCGGGACAGCTATGGCTACACCTTC. This codes for CASSVVTGIRDSYGYTF.

This chain joins TRBV4-1 and TRBJ1-2; 8 bases fit TRBD1. Germline lookup yields CDR1 MGHRA and CDR2 YSYEKL. V shed 6 bases and J 4 bases; nucleotides not matched to a gene: 10. The CDR3 loop spans 15 amino acids. The CDR3 region is CASRQPGQAIYGYTF. In nucleotides, the CDR3 is TGCGCCAGCAGGCAACCGGGACAGGCCATCTATGGCTACACCTTC.

The rearrangement joins TRBV10-3 to TRBJ1-6; 8 bases match TRBD1. CDR3 size: 15 residues. Germline V gene sequence: CDR1 ENHRY, CDR2 SYGVKD. The J segment lost 10 bases and the V segment lost 6 bases, leaving 11 bases of the junction unmatched. Here the CDR3 reads CAISRTGNEASPLHF. Written as DNA, the CDR3 is TGTGCCATCAGCAGGACAGGGAATGAGGCATCACCCCTCCACTTT.